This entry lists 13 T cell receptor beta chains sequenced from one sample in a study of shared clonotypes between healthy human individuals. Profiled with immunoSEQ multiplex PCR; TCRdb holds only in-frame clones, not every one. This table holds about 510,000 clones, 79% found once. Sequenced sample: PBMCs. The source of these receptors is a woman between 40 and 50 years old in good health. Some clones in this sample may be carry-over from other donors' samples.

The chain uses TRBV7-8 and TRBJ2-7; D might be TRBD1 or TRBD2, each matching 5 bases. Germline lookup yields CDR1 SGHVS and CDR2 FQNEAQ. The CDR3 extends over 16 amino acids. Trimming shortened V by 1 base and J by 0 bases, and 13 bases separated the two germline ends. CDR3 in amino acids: CASSLGGTGSSYEQYF. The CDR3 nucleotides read TGTGCCAGCAGCTTAGGAGGGACGGGGAGCTCCTACGAGCAGTACTTC.

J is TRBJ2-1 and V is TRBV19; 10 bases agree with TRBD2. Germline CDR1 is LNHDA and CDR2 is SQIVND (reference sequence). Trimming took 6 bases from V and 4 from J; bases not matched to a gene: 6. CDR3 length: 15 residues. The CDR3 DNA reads TGTGCCAGTAGAGGCTCAGCGGGAGGGTACAATGAGCAGTTCTTC. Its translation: CASRGSAGGYNEQFF.

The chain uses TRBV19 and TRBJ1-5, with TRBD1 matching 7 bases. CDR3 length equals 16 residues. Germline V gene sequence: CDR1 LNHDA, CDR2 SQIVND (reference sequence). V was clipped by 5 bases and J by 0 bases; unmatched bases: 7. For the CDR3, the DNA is TGTGCCAGTAGTCCAGACAGGGAGTATAGCAATCAGCCCCAGCATTTT. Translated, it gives CASSPDREYSNQPQHF.

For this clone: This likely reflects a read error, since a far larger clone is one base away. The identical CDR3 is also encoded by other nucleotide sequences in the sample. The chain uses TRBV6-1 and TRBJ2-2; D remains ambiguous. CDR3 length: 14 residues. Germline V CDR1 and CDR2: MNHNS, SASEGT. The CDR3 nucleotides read TGTGCCAGTAGTGAAGTTGCGGACACCGGGGAGCTGTTTTTT. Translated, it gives CASSEVADTGELFF.

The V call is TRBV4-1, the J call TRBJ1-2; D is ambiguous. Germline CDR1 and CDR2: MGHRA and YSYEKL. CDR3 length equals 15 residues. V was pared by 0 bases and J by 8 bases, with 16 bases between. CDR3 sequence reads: CASSQELTNKPGYTF. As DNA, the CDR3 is TGCGCCAGCAGCCAAGAACTGACCAACAAGCCGGGCTACACCTTC.

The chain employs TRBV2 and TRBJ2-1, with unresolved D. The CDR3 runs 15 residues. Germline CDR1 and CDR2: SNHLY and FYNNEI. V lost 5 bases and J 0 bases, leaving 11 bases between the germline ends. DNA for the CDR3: TGTGCCAGCAGTAACGACGTAAGCTCCTACAATGAGCAGTTCTTC. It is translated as CASSNDVSSYNEQFF. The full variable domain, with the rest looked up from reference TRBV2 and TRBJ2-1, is EPEVTQTPSHQVTQMGQEVILRCVPISNHLYFYWYRQILGQKVEFLVSFYNNEISEKSEIFDDQFSVERPDGSNFTLKIRSTKLEDSAMYFCASSNDVSSYNEQFFGPGTRLTVL.

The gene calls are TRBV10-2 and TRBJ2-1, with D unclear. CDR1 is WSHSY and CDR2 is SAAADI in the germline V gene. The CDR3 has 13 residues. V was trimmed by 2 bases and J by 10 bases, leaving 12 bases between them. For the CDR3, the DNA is TGCGCCAGCAGTGAGGCGGTTTCTGGCGAGCAGTTCTTC. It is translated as CASSEAVSGEQFF.

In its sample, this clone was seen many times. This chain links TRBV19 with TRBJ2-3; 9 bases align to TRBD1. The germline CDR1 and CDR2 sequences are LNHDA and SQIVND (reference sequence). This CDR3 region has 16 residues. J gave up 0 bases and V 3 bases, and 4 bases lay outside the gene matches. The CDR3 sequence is CASSILGTGSTDTQYF. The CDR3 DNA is TGTGCCAGTAGTATTTTGGGGACAGGGAGCACAGATACGCAGTATTTT.

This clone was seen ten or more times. CDR3 amino acids: CAISESGPAYGYTF. CDR3 nucleotide sequence: TGTGCCATCAGTGAGTCCGGACCGGCGTATGGCTACACCTTC. The rearrangement links TRBV10-3 to TRBJ1-2; unclear D gene. In germline, CDR1 is ENHRY, CDR2 SYGVKD. There are 14 residues in the CDR3. Between the trimmed V and J ends, which lost 0 bases and 5 bases, there was a span of 10 bases.

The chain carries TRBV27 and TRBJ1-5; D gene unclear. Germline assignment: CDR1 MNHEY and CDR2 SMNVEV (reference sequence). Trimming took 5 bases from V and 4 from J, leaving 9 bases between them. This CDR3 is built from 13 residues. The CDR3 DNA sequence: TGTGCCAGCAGTCCCCGACTTAATCAGCCCCAGCATTTT. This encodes CASSPRLNQPQHF.

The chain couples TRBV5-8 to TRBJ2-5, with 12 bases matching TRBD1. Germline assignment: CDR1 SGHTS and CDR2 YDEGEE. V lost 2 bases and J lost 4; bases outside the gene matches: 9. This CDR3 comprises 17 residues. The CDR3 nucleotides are TGTGCCAGCAGCTTAGCCGGGACAGGGGGCGCCGGAGAGACCCAGTACTTC. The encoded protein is CASSLAGTGGAGETQYF.

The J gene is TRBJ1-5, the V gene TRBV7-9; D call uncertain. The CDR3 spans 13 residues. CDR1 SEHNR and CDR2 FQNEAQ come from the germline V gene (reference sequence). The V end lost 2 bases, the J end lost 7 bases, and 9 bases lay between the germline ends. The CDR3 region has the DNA TGTGCCAGCAGCTTACCGGGAAGGCAGCCCCAGCATTTT. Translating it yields CASSLPGRQPQHF.

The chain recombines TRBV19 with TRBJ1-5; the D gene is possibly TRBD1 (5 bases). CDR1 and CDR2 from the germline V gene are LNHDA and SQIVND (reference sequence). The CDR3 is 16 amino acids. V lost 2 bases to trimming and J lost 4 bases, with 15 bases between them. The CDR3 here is CASSILGPGGNQPQHF. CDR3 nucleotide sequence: TGTGCCAGTAGTATACTGGGGCCCGGGGGAAATCAGCCCCAGCATTTT.